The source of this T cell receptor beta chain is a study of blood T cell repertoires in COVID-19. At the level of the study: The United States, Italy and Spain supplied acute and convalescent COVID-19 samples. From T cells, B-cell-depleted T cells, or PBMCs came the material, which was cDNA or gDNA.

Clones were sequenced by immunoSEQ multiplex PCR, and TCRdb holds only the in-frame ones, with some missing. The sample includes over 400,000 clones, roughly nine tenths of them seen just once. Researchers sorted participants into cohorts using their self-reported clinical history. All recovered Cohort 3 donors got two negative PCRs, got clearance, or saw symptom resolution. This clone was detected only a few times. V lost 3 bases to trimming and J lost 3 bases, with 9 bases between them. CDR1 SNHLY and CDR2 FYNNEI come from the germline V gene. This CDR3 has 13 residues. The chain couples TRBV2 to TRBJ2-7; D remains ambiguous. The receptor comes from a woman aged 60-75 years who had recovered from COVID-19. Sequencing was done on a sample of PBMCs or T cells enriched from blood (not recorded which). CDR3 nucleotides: TGTGCCAGCAGTGATAGTGAGGACTACGAGCAGTACTTC. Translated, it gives CASSDSEDYEQYF. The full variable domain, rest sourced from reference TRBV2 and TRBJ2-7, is EPEVTQTPSHQVTQMGQEVILRCVPISNHLYFYWYRQILGQKVEFLVSFYNNEISEKSEIFDDQFSVERPDGSNFTLKIRSTKLEDSAMYFCASSDSEDYEQYFGPGTRLTVT.